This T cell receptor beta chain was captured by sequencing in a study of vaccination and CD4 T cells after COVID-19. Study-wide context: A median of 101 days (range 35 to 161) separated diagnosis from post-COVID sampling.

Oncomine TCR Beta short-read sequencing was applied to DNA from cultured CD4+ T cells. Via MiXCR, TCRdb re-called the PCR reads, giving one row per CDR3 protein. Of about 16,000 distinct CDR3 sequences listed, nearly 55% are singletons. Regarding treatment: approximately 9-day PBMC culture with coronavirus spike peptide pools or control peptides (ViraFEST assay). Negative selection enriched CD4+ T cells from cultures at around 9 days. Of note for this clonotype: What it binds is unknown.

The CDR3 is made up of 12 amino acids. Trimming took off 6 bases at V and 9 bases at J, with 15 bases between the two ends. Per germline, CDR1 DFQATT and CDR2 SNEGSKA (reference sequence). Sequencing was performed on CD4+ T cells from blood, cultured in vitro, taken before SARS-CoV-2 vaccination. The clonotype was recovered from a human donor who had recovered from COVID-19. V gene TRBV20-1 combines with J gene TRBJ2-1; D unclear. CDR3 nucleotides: TGCAGTGCGAACGTCCCCCCCAGTGAGCAGTTCTTC. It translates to CSANVPPSEQFF.